This entry describes one TCR beta chain. The antigen is not known. The table came from immunoSEQ multiplex PCR; TCRdb's copy has only in-frame clones and leaves some out. Of more than 80,000 clones in the sample, about 87% were seen once. No infections or other immune events were documented during collection. This entry is derived from a study of identifying expanded T cells in peripheral blood. Study-wide points: Over two and four weeks, about 15 and 19 clones changed, versus roughly 1.2 between replicates. Across healthy donors, higher total template counts meant significantly greater roughly 2-week count variance.

The V gene's germline CDR1 is SQVTM and CDR2 ANQGSEA. The CDR3 contains 14 residues. The germline V and J ends were trimmed by 0 bases and 6 bases, with 15 bases remaining between them. The chain uses TRBV29-1 and TRBJ2-7, with D perhaps TRBD1 or TRBD2 (6 bases each). This sequence was found in a person aged 18 to 75 in good health. Sequenced sample: blood. The CDR3 region has the DNA TGCAGCGTTGAAGAGGGGGGCTCAACCGGCGAGCAGTACTTC. Translating gives CSVEEGGSTGEQYF.